A single TCR beta chain is shown here with its context. The CDR3 covers 13 residues. Germline V gene sequence: CDR1 MNHEY, CDR2 SMNVEV (reference sequence). The V gene lost 6 bases and the J gene lost 2 bases, with 9 bases spanning the gap. How the authors handled the data: Estimates of nucleated cell counts were drawn from the amplification of reference gene primers. Repertoires were generated with immunoSEQ multiplex PCR, while TCRdb's copy carries only in-frame clones and drops some. Clone size and the V and J calls come from that table; the DNA yielded D and trimming. The data contain 200,000 or so clones, less than 90% of them singletons. The entry originates in a study of blood T cell repertoires in COVID-19. Study summary: Material from acute and convalescent COVID-19 was sourced from the United States, Italy and Spain. T cells, B-cell-depleted T cells, or PBMCs provided the cDNA or gDNA that served as material.

The sample consisted of peripheral blood. This rearrangement joins TRBV27 to TRBJ2-3; D call uncertain. The clonotype comes from a woman aged 65 to 85 with acute or convalescent COVID-19. As DNA, the CDR3 is TGTGCCAGCAGGGCCTGGGCCACAGATACGCAGTATTTT. This codes for CASRAWATDTQYF.